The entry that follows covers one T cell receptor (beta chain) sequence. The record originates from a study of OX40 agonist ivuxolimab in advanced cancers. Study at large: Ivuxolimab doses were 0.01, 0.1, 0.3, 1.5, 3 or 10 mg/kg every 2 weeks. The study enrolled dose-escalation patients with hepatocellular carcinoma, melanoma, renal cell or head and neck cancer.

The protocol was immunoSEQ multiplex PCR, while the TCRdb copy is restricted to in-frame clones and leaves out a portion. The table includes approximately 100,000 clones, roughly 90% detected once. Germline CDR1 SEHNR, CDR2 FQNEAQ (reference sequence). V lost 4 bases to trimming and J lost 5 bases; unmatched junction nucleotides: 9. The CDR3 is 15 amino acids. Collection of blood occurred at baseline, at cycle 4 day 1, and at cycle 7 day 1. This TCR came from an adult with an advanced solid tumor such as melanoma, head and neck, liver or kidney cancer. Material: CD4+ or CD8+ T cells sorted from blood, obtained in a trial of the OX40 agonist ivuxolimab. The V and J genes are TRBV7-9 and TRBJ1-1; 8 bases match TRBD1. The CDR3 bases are TGTGCCAGCAGCTCAATGGGACAGGCGGCGACTGAAGCTTTCTTT. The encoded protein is CASSSMGQAATEAFF.